This T cell receptor (beta chain) was sequenced in a study of T cells in Graves' hyperthyroidism and ophthalmopathy. On this clonotype itself: What it binds is unknown.

The TCR beta CDR3 regions underwent amplification using RNA transcripts as the source. A first-round RT-PCR of the TCR CDR3 used the HTBI primer set. TCRdb re-called the multiplex PCR reads with MiXCR, one entry per CDR3 protein. In the table there are 460,000 or so distinct CDR3 sequences, approximately 14% of which are singletons. This CDR3 is 13 amino acids long. In germline, CDR1 is MNHNS, CDR2 SASEGT. V lost 7 bases to trimming and J lost 4 bases; unmatched junction nucleotides: 5. Study-wide findings and caveats: Blood also held most thyroid clonotypes expanded beyond 0.001.

The receptor's source is a woman between 18 and 29 years old with Graves' hyperthyroidism. The sequenced sample consisted of blood. J is TRBJ2-5 and V is TRBV6-1; 8 nucleotides align to TRBD1. The CDR3 loop is CASTQTGVETQYF. The CDR3 coding sequence is TGTGCCAGCACCCAGACAGGGGTAGAGACCCAGTACTTC.